What follows is one T cell receptor (beta chain) and its context. The data originate from a study of CD8+ T cells in alopecia areata. The CDR3 runs to 14 residues. V shed 4 bases, J shed 9 bases, and the junction held 12 bases outside the gene matches. Germline CDR1 MNHEY, CDR2 SMNVEV (reference sequence). Extracted RNA was reverse transcribed, and the resulting cDNA served as sequencing template. Profiled with immunoSEQ multiplex PCR; TCRdb holds only in-frame clones, not every one. The data hold 100,000 to 150,000 clones, with approximately 49% observed a single time. The origin of this receptor is a human donor with alopecia areata. The chain carries TRBV27 and TRBJ2-7, with 7 bases that match TRBD1. This specimen was CD8+ T cells sorted from blood, taken at week 0. Here the CDR3 reads CASSSDADRVRQYF. CDR3 bases: TGTGCCAGCAGTTCCGATGCCGACAGGGTGAGGCAGTACTTC.